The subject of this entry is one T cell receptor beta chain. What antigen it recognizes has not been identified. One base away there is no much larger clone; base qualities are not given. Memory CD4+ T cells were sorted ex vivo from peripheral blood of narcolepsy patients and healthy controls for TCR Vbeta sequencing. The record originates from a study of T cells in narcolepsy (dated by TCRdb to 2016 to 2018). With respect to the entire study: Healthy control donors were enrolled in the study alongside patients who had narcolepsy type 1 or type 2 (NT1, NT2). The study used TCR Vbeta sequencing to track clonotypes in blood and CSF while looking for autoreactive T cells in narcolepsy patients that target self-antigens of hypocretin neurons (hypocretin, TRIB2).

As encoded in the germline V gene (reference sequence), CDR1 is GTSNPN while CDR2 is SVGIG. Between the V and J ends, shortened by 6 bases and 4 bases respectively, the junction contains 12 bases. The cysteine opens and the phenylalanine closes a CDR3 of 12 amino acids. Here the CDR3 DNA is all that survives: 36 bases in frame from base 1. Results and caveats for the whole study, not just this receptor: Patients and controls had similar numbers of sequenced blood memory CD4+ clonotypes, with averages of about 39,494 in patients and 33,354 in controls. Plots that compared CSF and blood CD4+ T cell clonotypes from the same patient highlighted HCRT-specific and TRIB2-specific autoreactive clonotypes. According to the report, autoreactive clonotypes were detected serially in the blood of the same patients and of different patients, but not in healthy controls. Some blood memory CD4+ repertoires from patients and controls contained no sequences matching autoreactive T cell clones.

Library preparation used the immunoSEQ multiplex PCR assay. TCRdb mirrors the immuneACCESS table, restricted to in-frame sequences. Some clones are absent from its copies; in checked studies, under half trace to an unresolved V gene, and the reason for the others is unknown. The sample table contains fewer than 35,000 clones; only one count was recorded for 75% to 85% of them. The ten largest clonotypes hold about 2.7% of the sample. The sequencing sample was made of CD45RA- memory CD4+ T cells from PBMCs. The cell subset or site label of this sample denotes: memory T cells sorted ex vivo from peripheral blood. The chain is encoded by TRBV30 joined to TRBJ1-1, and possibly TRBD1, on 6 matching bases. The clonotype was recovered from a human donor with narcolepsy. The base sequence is TGTGCCTGTAGCAGGGGTTTCACTGAAGCTTTCTTT. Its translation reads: CACSRGFTEAFF.